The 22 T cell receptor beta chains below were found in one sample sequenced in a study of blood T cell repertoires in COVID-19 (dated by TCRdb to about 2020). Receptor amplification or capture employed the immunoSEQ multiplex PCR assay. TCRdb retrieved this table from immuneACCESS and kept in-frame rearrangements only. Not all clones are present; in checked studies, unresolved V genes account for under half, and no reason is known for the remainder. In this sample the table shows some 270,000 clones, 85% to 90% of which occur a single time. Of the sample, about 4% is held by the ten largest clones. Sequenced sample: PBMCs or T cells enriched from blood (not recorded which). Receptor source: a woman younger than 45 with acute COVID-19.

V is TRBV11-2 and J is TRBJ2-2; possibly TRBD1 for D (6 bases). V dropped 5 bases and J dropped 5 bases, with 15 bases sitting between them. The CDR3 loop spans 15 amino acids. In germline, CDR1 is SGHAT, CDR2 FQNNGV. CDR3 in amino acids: CASSTQGSGTGELFF. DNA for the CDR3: TGTGCCAGCAGCACGCAGGGGTCTGGGACCGGGGAGCTGTTTTTT.

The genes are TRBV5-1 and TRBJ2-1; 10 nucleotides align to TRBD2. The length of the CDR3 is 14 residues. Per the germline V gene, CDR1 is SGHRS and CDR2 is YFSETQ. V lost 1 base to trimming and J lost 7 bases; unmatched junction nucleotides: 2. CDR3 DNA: TGCGCCAGCAGCTTGTCTAGCGGGAGTAATGAGCAGTTCTTC. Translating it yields CASSLSSGSNEQFF.

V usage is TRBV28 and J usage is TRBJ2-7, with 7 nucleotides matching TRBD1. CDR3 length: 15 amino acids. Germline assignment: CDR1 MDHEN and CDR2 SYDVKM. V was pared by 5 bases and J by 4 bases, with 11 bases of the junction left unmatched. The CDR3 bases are TGTGCCAGCAGTCAGCCTCCGGGACAGAGTTACGAGCAGTACTTC. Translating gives CASSQPPGQSYEQYF. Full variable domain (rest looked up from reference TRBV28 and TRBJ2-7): DVKVTQSSRYLVKRTGEKVFLECVQDMDHENMFWYRQDPGLGLRLIYFSYDVKMKEKGDIPEGYSVSREKKERFSLILESASTNQTSMYLCASSQPPGQSYEQYFGPGTRLTVT.

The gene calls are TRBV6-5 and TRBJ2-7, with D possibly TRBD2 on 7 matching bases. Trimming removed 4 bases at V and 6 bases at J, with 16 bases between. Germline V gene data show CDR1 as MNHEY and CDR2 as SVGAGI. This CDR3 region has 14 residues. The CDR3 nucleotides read TGTGCCAGCAGTTCCTCTGGGGGGGCGGGCGAGCAGTACTTC. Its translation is CASSSSGGAGEQYF.

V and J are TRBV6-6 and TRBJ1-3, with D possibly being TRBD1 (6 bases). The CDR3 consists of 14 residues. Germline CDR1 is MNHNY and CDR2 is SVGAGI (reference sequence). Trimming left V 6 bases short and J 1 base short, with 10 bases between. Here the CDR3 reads CASRRQASGNTIYF. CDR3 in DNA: TGTGCCAGCAGACGACAGGCGTCTGGAAACACCATATATTTT.

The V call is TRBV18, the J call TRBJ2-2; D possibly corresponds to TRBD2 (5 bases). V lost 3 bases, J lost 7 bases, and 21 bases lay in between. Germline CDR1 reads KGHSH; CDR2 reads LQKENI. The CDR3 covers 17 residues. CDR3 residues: CASSPSQLGSFGGELFF. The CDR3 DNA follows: TGTGCCAGCTCACCCTCCCAACTGGGGAGCTTTGGCGGGGAGCTGTTTTTT.

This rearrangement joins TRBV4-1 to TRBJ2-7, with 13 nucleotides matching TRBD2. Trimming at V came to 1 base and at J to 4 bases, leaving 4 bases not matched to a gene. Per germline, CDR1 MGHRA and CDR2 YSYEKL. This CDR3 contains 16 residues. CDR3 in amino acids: CASSQAGTSGDYEQYF. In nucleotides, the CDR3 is TGCGCCAGCAGCCAAGCCGGGACTAGCGGGGATTACGAGCAGTACTTC.

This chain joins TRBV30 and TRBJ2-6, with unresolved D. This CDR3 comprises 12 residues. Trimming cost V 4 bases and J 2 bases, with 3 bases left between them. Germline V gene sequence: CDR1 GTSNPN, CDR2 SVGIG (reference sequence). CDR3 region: CAWTAGANVLTF. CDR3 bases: TGTGCCTGGACGGCTGGGGCCAACGTCCTGACTTTC.

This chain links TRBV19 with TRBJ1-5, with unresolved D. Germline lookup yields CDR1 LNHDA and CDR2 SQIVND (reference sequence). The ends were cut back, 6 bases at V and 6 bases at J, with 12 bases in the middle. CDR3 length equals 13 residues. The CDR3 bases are TGTGCCAGTAGACCCCCTAACGCTCAGCCCCAGCATTTT. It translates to CASRPPNAQPQHF. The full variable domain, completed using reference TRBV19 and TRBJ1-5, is DGGITQSPKYLFRKEGQNVTLSCEQNLNHDAMYWYRQDPGQGLRLIYYSQIVNDFQKGDIAEGYSVSREKKESFPLTVTSAQKNPTAFYLCASRPPNAQPQHFGDGTRLSIL.

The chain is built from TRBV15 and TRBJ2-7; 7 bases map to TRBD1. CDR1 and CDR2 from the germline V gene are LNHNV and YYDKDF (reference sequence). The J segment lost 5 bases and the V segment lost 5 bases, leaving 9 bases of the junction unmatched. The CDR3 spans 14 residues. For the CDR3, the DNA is TGTGCCACCAGCGAACGGAGGACAGGAAACGAGCAGTACTTC. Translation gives CATSERRTGNEQYF.

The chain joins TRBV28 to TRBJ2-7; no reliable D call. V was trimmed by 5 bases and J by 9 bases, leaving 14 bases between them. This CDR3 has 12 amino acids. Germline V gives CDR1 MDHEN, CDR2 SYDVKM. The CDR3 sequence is CASSETDLGQYF. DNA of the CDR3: TGTGCCAGCAGTGAAACCGACTTGGGGCAGTACTTC.

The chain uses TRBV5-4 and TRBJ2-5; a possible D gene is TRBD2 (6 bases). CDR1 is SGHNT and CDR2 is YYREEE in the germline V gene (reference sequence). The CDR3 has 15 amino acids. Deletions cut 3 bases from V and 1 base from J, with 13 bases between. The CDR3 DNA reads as TGTGCCAGCAGCTGGCTAGCGAACCCCCAAGAGACCCAGTACTTC. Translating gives CASSWLANPQETQYF.

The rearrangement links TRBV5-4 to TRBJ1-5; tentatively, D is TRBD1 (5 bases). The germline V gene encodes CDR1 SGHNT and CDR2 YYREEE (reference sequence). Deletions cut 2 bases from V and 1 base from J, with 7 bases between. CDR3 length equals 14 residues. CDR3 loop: CASSLKGSNQPQHF. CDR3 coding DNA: TGTGCCAGCAGCTTAAAGGGGAGCAATCAGCCCCAGCATTTT.

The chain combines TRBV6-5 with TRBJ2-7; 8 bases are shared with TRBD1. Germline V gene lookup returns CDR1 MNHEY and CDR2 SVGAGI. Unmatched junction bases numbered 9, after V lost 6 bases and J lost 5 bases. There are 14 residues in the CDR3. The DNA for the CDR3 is TGTGCCAGCAGATCCTCCGGGACAGGAAACGAGCAGTACTTC. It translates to CASRSSGTGNEQYF.

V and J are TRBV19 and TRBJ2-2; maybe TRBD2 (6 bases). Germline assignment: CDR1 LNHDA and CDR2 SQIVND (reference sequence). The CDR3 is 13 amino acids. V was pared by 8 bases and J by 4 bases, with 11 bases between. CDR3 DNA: TGTGCCAGTGGAGTGGGGGGCACCGGGGAGCTGTTTTTT. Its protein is CASGVGGTGELFF. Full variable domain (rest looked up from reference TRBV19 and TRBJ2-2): DGGITQSPKYLFRKEGQNVTLSCEQNLNHDAMYWYRQDPGQGLRLIYYSQIVNDFQKGDIAEGYSVSREKKESFPLTVTSAQKNPTAFYLCASGVGGTGELFFGEGSRLTVL.

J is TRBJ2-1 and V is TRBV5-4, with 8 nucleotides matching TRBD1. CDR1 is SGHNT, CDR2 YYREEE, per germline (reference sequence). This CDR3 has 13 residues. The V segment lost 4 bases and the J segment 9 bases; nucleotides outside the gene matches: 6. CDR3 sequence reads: CASSPHDRGEQFF. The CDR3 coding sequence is TGTGCCAGCAGCCCACACGACAGGGGTGAGCAGTTCTTC. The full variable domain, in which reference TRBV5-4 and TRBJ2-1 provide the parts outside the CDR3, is ETGVTQSPTHLIKTRGQQVTLRCSSQSGHNTVSWYQQALGQGPQFIFQYYREEENGRGNFPPRFSGLQFPNYSSELNVNALELDDSALYLCASSPHDRGEQFFGPGTRLTVL.

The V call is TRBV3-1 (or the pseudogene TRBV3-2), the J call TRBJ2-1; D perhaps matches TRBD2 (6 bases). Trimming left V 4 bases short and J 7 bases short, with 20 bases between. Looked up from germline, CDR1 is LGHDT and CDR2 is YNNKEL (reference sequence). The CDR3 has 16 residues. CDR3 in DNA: TGTGCCAGCAGCCCCCCGGGTTTGGGCGGGATGAATGAGCAGTTCTTC. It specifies CASSPPGLGGMNEQFF.

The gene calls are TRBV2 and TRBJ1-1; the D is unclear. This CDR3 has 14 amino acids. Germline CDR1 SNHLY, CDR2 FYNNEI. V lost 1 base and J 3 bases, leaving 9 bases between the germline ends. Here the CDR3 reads CASSEVGGDTEAFF. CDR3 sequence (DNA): TGTGCCAGCAGTGAAGTTGGAGGAGACACTGAAGCTTTCTTT.

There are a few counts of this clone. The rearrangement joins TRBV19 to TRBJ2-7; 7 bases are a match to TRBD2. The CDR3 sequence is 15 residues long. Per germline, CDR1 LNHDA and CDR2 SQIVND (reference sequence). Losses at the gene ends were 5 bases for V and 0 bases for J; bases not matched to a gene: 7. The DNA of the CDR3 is TGTGCCAGTAGTTCCACCAGCGGGACCTCCTACGAGCAGTACTTC. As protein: CASSSTSGTSYEQYF.

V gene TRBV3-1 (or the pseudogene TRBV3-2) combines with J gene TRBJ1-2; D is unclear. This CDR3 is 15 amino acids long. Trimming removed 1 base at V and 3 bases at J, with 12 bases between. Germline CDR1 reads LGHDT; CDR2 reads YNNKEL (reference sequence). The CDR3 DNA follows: TGTGCCAGCAGCCAAGCGGTTTTGCGGGACTATGGCTACACCTTC. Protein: CASSQAVLRDYGYTF.

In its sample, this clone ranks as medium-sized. CDR3 bases: TGTGCCAGCAGCCATGGAGACAGGGGTGATAATGAGCAGTTCTTC. It is translated as CASSHGDRGDNEQFF. The rearrangement joins TRBV4-2 to TRBJ2-1; 8 bases agree with TRBD1. The J segment lost 7 bases and the V segment lost 3 bases, leaving 8 bases of the junction unmatched. The V gene's germline CDR1 is LGHNA and CDR2 YNFKEQ. This CDR3 contains 15 residues.

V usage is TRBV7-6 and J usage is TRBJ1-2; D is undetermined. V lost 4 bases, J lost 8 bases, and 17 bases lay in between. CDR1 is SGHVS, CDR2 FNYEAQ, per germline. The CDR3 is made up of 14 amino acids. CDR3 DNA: TGTGCCAGCAGCTCTGACACCCTCGATCGAGGCTACACCTTC. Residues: CASSSDTLDRGYTF.